The rows below give T cell receptor beta chains drawn from one sample of a study of blood T cell repertoires in COVID-19. Clones were read by immunoSEQ multiplex PCR, and TCRdb kept only the in-frame ones, dropping some. The sample has some 370,000 clones, 87% seen once; the top ten hold roughly 10%. The sample consisted of peripheral blood. Receptor source: a woman aged 30 to 39 with COVID-19, enrolled during active disease. Each CDR3 is given with its conserved first and last residue. The D gene is left open where the match is weak. A row's size may be missing; if present it is once, few, many or a size class.

clone size	V gene	J gene	D gene	CDR3 DNA	CDR3 protein
.	TRBV4-3	TRBJ1-2	.	TGCGCCAGCAGCCAAGATCTAAGGGGAAATGGCTACACCTTC	CASSQDLRGNGYTF
.	TRBV4-1	TRBJ2-3	TRBD2	TGCGCCAGCAGCCAAGATGCGGGAGTGACAGATACGCAGTATTTT	CASSQDAGVTDTQYF
.	TRBV6-1	TRBJ1-5	.	TGTGCCAGCAGTGAATGGTTGGTCAGGGGTAACAATCAGCCCCAGCATTTT	CASSEWLVRGNNQPQHF
.	TRBV3-1/TRBV3-2	TRBJ1-2	.	TGTGCCAGCAGCCAAGTCTCAATGCAGGGGCTCTCTATTGGCTACACCTTC	CASSQVSMQGLSIGYTF
.	TRBV3-1/TRBV3-2	TRBJ2-1	.	TGTGCCAGCAGCCAAGTGGGCGGGCTTCTATACAATGAGCAGTTCTTC	CASSQVGGLLYNEQFF
.	TRBV27	TRBJ2-7	.	TGTGCCAGCAGTTTTGTAGGACGGACTTACGAGCAGTACTTC	CASSFVGRTYEQYF
.	TRBV28	TRBJ2-3	TRBD1	TGTGCCAGCAGTTTCCAGGGGGCAGATACGCAGTATTTT	CASSFQGADTQYF
few	TRBV5-1	TRBJ2-3	.	TGCGCCAGCAGCTCGGGACTTCCGAACACAGATACGCAGTATTTT	CASSSGLPNTDTQYF
.	TRBV20-1	TRBJ2-7	TRBD1	TGCAGTGGAAGACAGGGGTACGAGCAGTACTTC	CSGRQGYEQYF
.	TRBV4-1	TRBJ1-3	.	TGCGCCAGCAGCCAAGTCCAGGGAGGAGGAAACACCATATATTTT	CASSQVQGGGNTIYF
.	TRBV3-1/TRBV3-2	TRBJ2-1	.	TGTGCCAGCAGCCAAACCCGAGGGACTGGCATTGAGCAGTTCTTC	CASSQTRGTGIEQFF
once	TRBV28	TRBJ2-1	TRBD1	TGTGCCAGCAGGAACGTACAGGGGGTGAGCTCCTACAATGAGCAGTTCTTC	CASRNVQGVSSYNEQFF